The 10 T cell receptor beta chains reported below all come from one sample, sequenced in a study of cytomegalovirus exposure and HLA in healthy donors. PCR amplification relied on 60 Vbeta primers (plus 13 Jbeta primers). Measured with immunoSEQ multiplex PCR; TCRdb has only the in-frame clones, and not every one. The data show around 200,000 clones, nearly 80% seen once. Sequencing input: PBMCs. Source of these receptors: a man between 18 and 35 years old in good health and CMV-seronegative.

The chain uses TRBV9 and TRBJ2-7, with 10 nucleotides matching TRBD2. Germline V gene sequence: CDR1 SGDLS, CDR2 YYNGEE. CDR3 length: 16 amino acids. J lost 3 bases, V lost 0 bases, and 6 bases had no gene match. The CDR3 nucleotides are TGTGCCAGCAGCGTAGGTCCCGGGACTAGCGACTACGAGCAGTACTTC. It is translated as CASSVGPGTSDYEQYF.

V is TRBV2 and J is TRBJ1-2, with D maybe TRBD1 (5 bases). The CDR3 spans 13 residues. V was cut by 4 bases and J by 13 bases, with 19 bases left in between. Germline loops: CDR1 SNHLY, CDR2 FYNNEI. This CDR3 reads CASSGATGGAATF. DNA of the CDR3: TGTGCCAGCAGTGGGGCCACCGGTGGGGCCGCCACCTTC.

The V gene is TRBV6-5, the J gene TRBJ2-1; D remains ambiguous. The CDR3 totals 13 residues. V lost 6 bases and J 5 bases, leaving 11 bases between the germline ends. Germline CDR1 is MNHEY and CDR2 is SVGAGI. The CDR3 spells CASSPGSNNEQFF. CDR3 sequence (DNA): TGTGCCAGCAGCCCAGGCAGTAACAATGAGCAGTTCTTC.

This rearrangement joins TRBV2 to TRBJ1-1, with no clear D. Looked up from germline, CDR1 is SNHLY and CDR2 is FYNNEI. The CDR3 is 15 residues long. Trimming took 7 bases from V and 1 from J, leaving 16 bases between them. The CDR3 DNA reads as TGTGCCAGCATTAGGGTGACTATAGCGAACACTGAAGCTTTCTTT. It yields the protein CASIRVTIANTEAFF. The whole variable domain, filled in from reference TRBV2 and TRBJ1-1, reads EPEVTQTPSHQVTQMGQEVILRCVPISNHLYFYWYRQILGQKVEFLVSFYNNEISEKSEIFDDQFSVERPDGSNFTLKIRSTKLEDSAMYFCASIRVTIANTEAFFGQGTRLTVV.

V gene TRBV19 combines with J gene TRBJ2-2; maybe TRBD1 (5 bases). The germline V and J ends were trimmed by 6 bases and 0 bases, with 17 bases remaining between them. Germline V gene lookup returns CDR1 LNHDA and CDR2 SQIVND (reference sequence). This CDR3 comprises 17 residues. The CDR3 spells CASSPPPWTPNTGELFF. The CDR3 DNA reads as TGTGCCAGTAGCCCTCCCCCGTGGACACCGAACACCGGGGAGCTGTTTTTT.

V gene TRBV5-4 combines with J gene TRBJ2-1; 9 nucleotides agree with TRBD2. The CDR3 has 16 residues. The germline V gene has CDR1 SGHNT and CDR2 YYREEE (reference sequence). With V trimmed by 4 bases and J by 5 bases, 10 bases remained unmatched. CDR3 coding DNA: TGTGCCAGCAGCCACCGTTTAGCGGGGGTCAACAATGAGCAGTTCTTC. It is translated as CASSHRLAGVNNEQFF.

The V and J genes are TRBV27 and TRBJ1-5, with 7 nucleotides matching TRBD1. From germline, CDR1 is MNHEY and CDR2 SMNVEV (reference sequence). V lost 5 bases and J lost 4; bases outside the gene matches: 2. This CDR3 is 13 amino acids long. The CDR3 region is CASSQTGNQPQHF. In nucleotides, the CDR3 is TGTGCCAGCAGTCAGACAGGGAATCAGCCCCAGCATTTT.

The chain combines TRBV6-5 with TRBJ1-3; D is undetermined. The CDR3 has 13 amino acids. The ends were cut back, 7 bases at V and 1 base at J, with 8 bases in the middle. Germline loops: CDR1 MNHEY, CDR2 SVGAGI. Here the CDR3 reads CASKTLSGNTIYF. Here the CDR3 DNA reads TGTGCCAGCAAGACTCTTTCTGGAAACACCATATATTTT.

V gene TRBV7-8 combines with J gene TRBJ2-7; TRBD2 matches 13 bases. Unmatched junction bases numbered 5, after V lost 6 bases and J lost 3 bases. The CDR3 is 15 amino acids. The germline V gene encodes CDR1 SGHVS and CDR2 FQNEAQ. CDR3 loop: CASRRGTSGIYEQYF. DNA for the CDR3: TGTGCCAGCAGGCGCGGGACTAGCGGGATCTACGAGCAGTACTTC.

The chain couples TRBV5-1 to TRBJ2-3; 12 bases are shared with TRBD2. V lost 2 bases, J lost 7 bases, and 14 bases stayed unmatched. The CDR3 covers 18 residues. Germline CDR1 and CDR2: SGHRS and YFSETQ. The CDR3 protein is CASSLSASGRALANTQYF. The CDR3 DNA is TGCGCCAGCAGCTTATCTGCTAGCGGGAGGGCCTTGGCGAATACGCAGTATTTT. Drawing the rest from reference TRBV5-1 and TRBJ2-3, the complete variable domain is KAGVTQTPRYLIKTRGQQVTLSCSPISGHRSVSWYQQTPGQGLQFLFEYFSETQRNKGNFPGRFSGRQFSNSRSEMNVSTLELGDSALYLCASSLSASGRALANTQYFGPGTRLTVL.